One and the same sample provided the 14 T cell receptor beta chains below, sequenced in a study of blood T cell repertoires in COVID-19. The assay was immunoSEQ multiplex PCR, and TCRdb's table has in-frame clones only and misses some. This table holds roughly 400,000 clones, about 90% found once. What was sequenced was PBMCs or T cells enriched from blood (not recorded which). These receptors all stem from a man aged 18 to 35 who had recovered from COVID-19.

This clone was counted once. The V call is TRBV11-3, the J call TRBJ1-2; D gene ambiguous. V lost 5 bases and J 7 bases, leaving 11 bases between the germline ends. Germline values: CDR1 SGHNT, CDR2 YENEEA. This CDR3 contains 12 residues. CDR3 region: CASSLGVGGYTF. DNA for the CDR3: TGTGCCAGCAGCCTAGGAGTCGGTGGCTACACCTTC.

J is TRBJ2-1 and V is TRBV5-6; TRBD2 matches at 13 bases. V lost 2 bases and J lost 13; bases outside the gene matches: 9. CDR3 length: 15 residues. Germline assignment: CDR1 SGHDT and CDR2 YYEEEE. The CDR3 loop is CASSLTGTSGAPQFF. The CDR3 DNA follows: TGTGCCAGCAGCTTAACCGGGACTAGCGGGGCACCCCAGTTCTTC.

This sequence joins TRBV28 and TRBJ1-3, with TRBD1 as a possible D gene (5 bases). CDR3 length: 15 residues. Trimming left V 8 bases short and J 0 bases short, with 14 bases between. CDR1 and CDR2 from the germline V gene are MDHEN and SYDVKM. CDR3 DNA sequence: TGTGCCAGCTTAAGGGGCACCGGCTCTGGAAACACCATATATTTT. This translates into CASLRGTGSGNTIYF. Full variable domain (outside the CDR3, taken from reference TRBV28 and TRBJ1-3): DVKVTQSSRYLVKRTGEKVFLECVQDMDHENMFWYRQDPGLGLRLIYFSYDVKMKEKGDIPEGYSVSREKKERFSLILESASTNQTSMYLCASLRGTGSGNTIYFGEGSWLTVV.

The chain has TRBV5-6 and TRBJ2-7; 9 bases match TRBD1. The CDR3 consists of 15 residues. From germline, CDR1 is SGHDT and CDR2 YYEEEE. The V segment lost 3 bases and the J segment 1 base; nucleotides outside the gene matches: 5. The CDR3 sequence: CASSSGTGQSYEQYF. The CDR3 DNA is TGTGCCAGCAGCTCCGGGACAGGGCAATCCTACGAGCAGTACTTC.

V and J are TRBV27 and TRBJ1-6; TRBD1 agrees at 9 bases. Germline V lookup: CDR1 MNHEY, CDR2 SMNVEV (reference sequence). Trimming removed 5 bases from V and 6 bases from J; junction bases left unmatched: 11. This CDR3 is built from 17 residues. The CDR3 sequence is CASSRFALGQGNSPLHF. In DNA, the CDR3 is TGTGCCAGCAGTCGTTTTGCTTTGGGACAGGGTAATTCACCCCTCCACTTT.

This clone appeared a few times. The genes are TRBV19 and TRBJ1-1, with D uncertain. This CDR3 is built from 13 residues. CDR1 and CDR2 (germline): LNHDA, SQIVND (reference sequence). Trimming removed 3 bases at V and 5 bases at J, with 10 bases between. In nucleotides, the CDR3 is TGTGCCAGTAGTATCACAGACGGAACTGAAGCTTTCTTT. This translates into CASSITDGTEAFF.

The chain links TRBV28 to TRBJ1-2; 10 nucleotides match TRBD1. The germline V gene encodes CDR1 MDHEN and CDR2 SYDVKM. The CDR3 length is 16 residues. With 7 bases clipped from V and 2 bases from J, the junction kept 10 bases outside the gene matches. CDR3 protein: CASTPSADRGNYGYTF. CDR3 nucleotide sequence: TGTGCCAGCACCCCCTCTGCGGACAGGGGGAACTATGGCTACACCTTC.

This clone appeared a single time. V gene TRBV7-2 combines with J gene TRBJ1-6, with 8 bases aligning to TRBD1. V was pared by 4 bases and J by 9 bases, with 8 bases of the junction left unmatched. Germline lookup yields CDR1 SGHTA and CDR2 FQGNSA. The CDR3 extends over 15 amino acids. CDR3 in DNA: TGTGCCAGCAGCTCGACGACAGGGGTAGGTTCACCCCTCCACTTT. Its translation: CASSSTTGVGSPLHF. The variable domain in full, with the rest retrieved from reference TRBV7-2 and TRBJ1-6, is GAGVSQSPSNKVTEKGKDVELRCDPISGHTALYWYRQSLGQGLEFLIYFQGNSAPDKSGLPSDRFSAERTGGSVSTLTIQRTQQEDSAVYLCASSSTTGVGSPLHFGNGTRLTVT.

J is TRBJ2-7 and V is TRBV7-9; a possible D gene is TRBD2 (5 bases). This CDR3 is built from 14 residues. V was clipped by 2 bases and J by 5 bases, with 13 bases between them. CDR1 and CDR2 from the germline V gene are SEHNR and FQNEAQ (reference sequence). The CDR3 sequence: CASSLSSGGHEQYF. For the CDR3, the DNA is TGTGCCAGCAGCTTATCCTCCGGAGGTCACGAGCAGTACTTC.

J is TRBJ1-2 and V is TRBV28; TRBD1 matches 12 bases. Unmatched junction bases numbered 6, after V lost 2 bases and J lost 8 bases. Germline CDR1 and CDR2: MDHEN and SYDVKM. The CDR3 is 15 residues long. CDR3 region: CASSLGGQGAEGYTF. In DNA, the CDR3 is TGTGCCAGCAGTTTAGGGGGACAGGGGGCGGAGGGCTACACCTTC.

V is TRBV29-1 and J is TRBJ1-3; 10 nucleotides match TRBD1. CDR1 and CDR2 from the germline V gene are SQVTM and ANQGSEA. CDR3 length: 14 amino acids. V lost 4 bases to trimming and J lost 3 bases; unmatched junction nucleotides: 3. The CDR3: CSVGTGGVGNTIYF. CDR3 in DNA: TGCAGCGTTGGGACAGGGGGAGTTGGAAACACCATATATTTT.

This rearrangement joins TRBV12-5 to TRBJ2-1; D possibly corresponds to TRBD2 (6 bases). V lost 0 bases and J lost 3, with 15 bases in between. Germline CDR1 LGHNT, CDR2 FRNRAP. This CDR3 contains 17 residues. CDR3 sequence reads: CASGLVLERAGYNEQFF. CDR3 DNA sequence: TGTGCTAGTGGTTTGGTACTGGAGCGGGCGGGCTACAATGAGCAGTTCTTC. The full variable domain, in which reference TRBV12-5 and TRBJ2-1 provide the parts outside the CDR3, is DARVTQTPRHKVTEMGQEVTMRCQPILGHNTVFWYRQTMMQGLELLAYFRNRAPLDDSGMPKDRFSAEMPDATLATLKIQPSEPRDSAVYFCASGLVLERAGYNEQFFGPGTRLTVL.

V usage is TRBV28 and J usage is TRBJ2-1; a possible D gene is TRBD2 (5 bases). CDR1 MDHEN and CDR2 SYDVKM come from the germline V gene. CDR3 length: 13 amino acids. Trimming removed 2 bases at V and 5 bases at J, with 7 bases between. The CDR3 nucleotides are TGTGCCAGCAGTTTAGTCGGGAACAATGAGCAGTTCTTC. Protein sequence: CASSLVGNNEQFF.

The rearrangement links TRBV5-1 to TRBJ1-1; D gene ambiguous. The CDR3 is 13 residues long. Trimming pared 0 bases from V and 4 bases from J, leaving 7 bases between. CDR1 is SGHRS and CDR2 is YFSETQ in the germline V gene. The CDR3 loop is CASSLAEGTEAFF. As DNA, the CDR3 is TGCGCCAGCAGCTTGGCGGAGGGCACTGAAGCTTTCTTT.